This T cell receptor (beta chain) was recorded in a study of T cells in Graves' hyperthyroidism and ophthalmopathy. This clonotype occurred a few times. The antigen is undetermined. In making diagnoses, clinical symptoms, serum thyroxine and TRAb, thyroid ultrasound and orbital computed tomography were all used. Study-wide points: The authors' 13 V-J model separated ophthalmopathy from stable hyperthyroidism.

Researchers amplified the TCR beta CDR3 regions from RNA transcripts. With the HTBI primer set, the TCR CDR3 went through a first round of RT-PCR. TCRdb called the multiplex PCR reads again in MiXCR, with one record for every CDR3 protein. The table records 250,000 to 400,000 distinct CDR3 sequences, roughly 13% of them present only once. Sequenced: blood. The TCR was taken from a woman in her 40s with Graves' ophthalmopathy.

The CDR3 reads CASSSGSNSGANVLTF. CDR3 coding DNA: TGCGCCAGCAGCTCCGGGTCCAACTCTGGGGCCAACGTCCTGACTTTC. The rearrangement uses TRBV5-1 and TRBJ2-6; D remains unclear. Germline V lookup: CDR1 SGHRS, CDR2 YFSETQ. The CDR3 contains 16 residues. Trimming took 3 bases from V and 0 from J, leaving 10 bases between them.